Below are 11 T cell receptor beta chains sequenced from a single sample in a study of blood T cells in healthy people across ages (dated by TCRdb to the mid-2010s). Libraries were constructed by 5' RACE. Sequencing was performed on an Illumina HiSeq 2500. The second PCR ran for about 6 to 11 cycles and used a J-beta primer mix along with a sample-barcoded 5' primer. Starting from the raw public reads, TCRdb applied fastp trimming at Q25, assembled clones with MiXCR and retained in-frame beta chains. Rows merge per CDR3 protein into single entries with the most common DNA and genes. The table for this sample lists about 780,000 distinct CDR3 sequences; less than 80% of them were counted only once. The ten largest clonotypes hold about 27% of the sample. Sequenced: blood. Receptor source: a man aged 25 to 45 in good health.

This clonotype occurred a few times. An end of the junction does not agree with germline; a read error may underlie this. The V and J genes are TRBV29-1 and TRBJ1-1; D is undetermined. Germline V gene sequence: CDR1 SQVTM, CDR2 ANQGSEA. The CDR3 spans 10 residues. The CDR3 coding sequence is TGCAGTGTTGCGAACACTGAAGCTTTCTTT. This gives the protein CSVANTEAFF.

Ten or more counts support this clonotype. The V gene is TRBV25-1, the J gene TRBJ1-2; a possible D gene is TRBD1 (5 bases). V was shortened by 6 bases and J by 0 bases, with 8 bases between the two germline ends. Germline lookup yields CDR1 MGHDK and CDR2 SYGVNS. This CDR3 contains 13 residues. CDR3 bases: TGTGCCAGCAGCATGACAGCTAACTATGGCTACACCTTC. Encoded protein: CASSMTANYGYTF.

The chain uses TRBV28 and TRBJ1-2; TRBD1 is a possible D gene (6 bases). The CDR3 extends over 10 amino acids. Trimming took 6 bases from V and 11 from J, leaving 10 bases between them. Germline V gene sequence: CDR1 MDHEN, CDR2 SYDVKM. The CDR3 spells CASSHREYTF. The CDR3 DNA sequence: TGTGCCAGCAGCCACAGGGAGTACACCTTC.

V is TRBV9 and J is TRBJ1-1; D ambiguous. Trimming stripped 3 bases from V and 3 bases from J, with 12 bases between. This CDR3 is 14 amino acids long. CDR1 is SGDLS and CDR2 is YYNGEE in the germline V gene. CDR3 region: CASSARRRDTEAFF. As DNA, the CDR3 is TGTGCCAGCAGCGCCAGGAGAAGAGACACTGAAGCTTTCTTT.

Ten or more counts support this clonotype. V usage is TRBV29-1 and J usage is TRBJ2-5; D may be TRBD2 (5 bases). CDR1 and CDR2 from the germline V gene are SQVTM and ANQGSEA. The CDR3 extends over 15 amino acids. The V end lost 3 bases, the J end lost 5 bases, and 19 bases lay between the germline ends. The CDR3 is CSVEEGLGRAETQYF. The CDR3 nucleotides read TGCAGCGTTGAGGAAGGACTTGGTCGGGCGGAGACCCAGTACTTC.

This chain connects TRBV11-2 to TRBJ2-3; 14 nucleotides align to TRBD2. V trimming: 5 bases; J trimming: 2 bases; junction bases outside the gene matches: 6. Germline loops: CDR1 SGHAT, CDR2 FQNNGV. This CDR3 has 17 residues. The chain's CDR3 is CASSPGLAGGLTDTQYF. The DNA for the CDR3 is TGTGCCAGCAGCCCTGGACTAGCGGGGGGCCTCACAGATACGCAGTATTTT.

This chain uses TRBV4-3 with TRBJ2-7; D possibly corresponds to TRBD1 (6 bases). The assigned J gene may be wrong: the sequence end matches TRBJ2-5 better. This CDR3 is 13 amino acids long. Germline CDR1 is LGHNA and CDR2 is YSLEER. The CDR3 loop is CASSQQGKETQYF. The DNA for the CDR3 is TGCGCCAGCAGCCAACAGGGGAAAGAGACCCAGTACTTC.

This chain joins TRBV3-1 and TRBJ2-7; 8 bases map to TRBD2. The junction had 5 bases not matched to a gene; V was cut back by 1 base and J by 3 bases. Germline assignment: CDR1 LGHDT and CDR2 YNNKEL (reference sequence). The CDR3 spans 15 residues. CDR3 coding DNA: TGTGCCAGCAGCCAAGTCGGGGGGACTAGCTACGAGCAGTACTTC. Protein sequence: CASSQVGGTSYEQYF.

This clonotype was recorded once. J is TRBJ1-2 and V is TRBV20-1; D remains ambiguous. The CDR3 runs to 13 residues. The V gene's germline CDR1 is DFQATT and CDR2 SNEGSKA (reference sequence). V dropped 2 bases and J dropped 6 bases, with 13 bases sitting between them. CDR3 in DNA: TGCAGTGCTAGAAGGGCCGCGGGCGATGGCTACACCTTC. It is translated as CSARRAAGDGYTF.

CDR3 DNA: TGTGCCAGCAGCCATTCAGGTGTCCTGGAGACCCAGTACTTC. This translates into CASSHSGVLETQYF. The rearrangement joins TRBV14 to TRBJ2-7, with no clear D. The J call is uncertain, as TRBJ2-5 better fits the DNA end. The CDR3 consists of 14 residues. Germline V gene lookup returns CDR1 SGHDN and CDR2 FVKESK.

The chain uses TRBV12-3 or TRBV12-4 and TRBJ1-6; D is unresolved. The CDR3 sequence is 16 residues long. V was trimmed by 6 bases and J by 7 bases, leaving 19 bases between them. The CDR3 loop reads CASRARATKVNSPLHF. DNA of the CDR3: TGTGCCAGCAGGGCGCGGGCGACGAAAGTAAATTCACCCCTCCACTTT.